This TCR beta chain derives from a study of shared clonotypes between healthy human individuals. Turning to the study itself: Donors were two women and a few men aged 18 to 49. Three CD4 naive, three CD4 memory, two CD8 naive and one CD8 memory plate were used per donor.

V shed 6 bases, J shed 0 bases, and the junction held 3 bases outside the gene matches. The CDR3 spans 15 residues. The germline gives CDR1 SGHTA, CDR2 FQGNSA. Only in-frame clones appear in the TCRdb table, and some are missing; sequencing was by immunoSEQ multiplex PCR. The sample carries just over 2,000,000 clones, roughly 96% recorded once. The clonotype comes from a man in his late teens or twenties in good health. Sequenced sample: naive CD4+ T cells sorted from blood. The subset here: CD45RA+ positively selected. The genes are TRBV7-2 and TRBJ2-2; TRBD2 aligns across 8 bases. The CDR3: CASRYSGTNTGELFF. The CDR3 nucleotides are TGTGCCAGCAGATATAGCGGGACGAACACCGGGGAGCTGTTTTTT.